Listed below are T cell receptor beta chains from one sample, sequenced in a study of blood T cell repertoires in COVID-19. Some clones are missing from TCRdb's copy, which holds only in-frame ones; the method was immunoSEQ multiplex PCR. The sample has about 100,000 clones; about 77% are singletons. Material for sequencing was peripheral blood. These receptors all stem from a woman between 65 and 79 years old with acute or convalescent COVID-19. CDR3s include the opening cysteine and the closing phenylalanine or tryptophan. A D gene is named only where the DNA matches it firmly. Size is stated for part of the rows, as once, few or many counts, or as a class when the clone is expanded.

cdr3_nt: TGTGCCAGCAGTTATGGGGACAGCTCCTACGAGCAGTACTTC; cdr3_aa: CASSYGDSSYEQYF; v_call: TRBV6-1; d_call: TRBD1; clone_size: once; j_call: TRBJ2-7
cdr3_nt: TGTGCCAGCAGCTTCCTATTTGGCAATCAGCCCCAGCATTTT; cdr3_aa: CASSFLFGNQPQHF; v_call: TRBV7-2; d_call: .; clone_size: .; j_call: TRBJ1-5
cdr3_nt: TGTGCCACCAGTGATCGGACTAGCCTGTACCAAGAGACCCAGTACTTC; cdr3_aa: CATSDRTSLYQETQYF; v_call: TRBV24-1; d_call: TRBD2; clone_size: .; j_call: TRBJ2-5
cdr3_nt: TGTGCCAGCTCACCGGGACTAGCGGGGGTCACGTCCGGCACAGATACGCAGTATTTT; cdr3_aa: CASSPGLAGVTSGTDTQYF; v_call: TRBV18; d_call: TRBD2; clone_size: .; j_call: TRBJ2-3
cdr3_nt: TGTGCCAGCAGCCAGGTCCCCAATAATTCACCCCTCCACTTT; cdr3_aa: CASSQVPNNSPLHF; v_call: TRBV6-6; d_call: .; clone_size: once; j_call: TRBJ1-6
cdr3_nt: TGTGCCAGCAGCCTCAGTGAAAAACTGTTTTTT; cdr3_aa: CASSLSEKLFF; v_call: TRBV3-1/TRBV3-2; d_call: .; clone_size: .; j_call: TRBJ1-4
cdr3_nt: TGCGCCAGCAGCTTACTAGCGGGGGGGCAGCAAGATACGCAGTATTTT; cdr3_aa: CASSLLAGGQQDTQYF; v_call: TRBV5-1; d_call: TRBD2; clone_size: .; j_call: TRBJ2-3
cdr3_nt: TGTGCTAGTGCCGACCACAGGGGTGAGCAGTTCTTC; cdr3_aa: CASADHRGEQFF; v_call: TRBV12-5; d_call: TRBD1; clone_size: .; j_call: TRBJ2-1
cdr3_nt: TGCGCCAGCAGCCCCGACAGGAATCAGCCCCAGCATTTT; cdr3_aa: CASSPDRNQPQHF; v_call: TRBV5-1; d_call: .; clone_size: .; j_call: TRBJ1-5
cdr3_nt: TGTGCCAGCAGCTTCCGGGGACAAGGGGACACTGAAGCTTTCTTT; cdr3_aa: CASSFRGQGDTEAFF; v_call: TRBV7-2; d_call: .; clone_size: .; j_call: TRBJ1-1
cdr3_nt: TGCGCCAGCAGCCAAGATTCTAGGGGCACTGAAGCTTTCTTT; cdr3_aa: CASSQDSRGTEAFF; v_call: TRBV4-1; d_call: .; clone_size: .; j_call: TRBJ1-1
cdr3_nt: TGCGCCAGCAGCCTACTAGGGAGCACAGATACGCAGTATTTT; cdr3_aa: CASSLLGSTDTQYF; v_call: TRBV5-1; d_call: .; clone_size: .; j_call: TRBJ2-3
cdr3_nt: TGTGCCAGCAGGGAGGGAAGTGACGGGGAGCTGTTTTTT; cdr3_aa: CASREGSDGELFF; v_call: TRBV28; d_call: .; clone_size: .; j_call: TRBJ2-2
cdr3_nt: TGTGCCAGCAGCTTAAGTTCAGACTCTAACTATGGCTACACCTTC; cdr3_aa: CASSLSSDSNYGYTF; v_call: TRBV7-3; d_call: .; clone_size: .; j_call: TRBJ1-2
cdr3_nt: TGTGCCAGCAGTTCCCCGGGACACCGGACCTCGGGAAACACCATATATTTT; cdr3_aa: CASSSPGHRTSGNTIYF; v_call: TRBV28; d_call: .; clone_size: few; j_call: TRBJ1-3
cdr3_nt: TGTGCCATCAGTGAGTTGCAGGGAGGGGATACGCAGTATTTT; cdr3_aa: CAISELQGGDTQYF; v_call: TRBV10-3; d_call: TRBD2; clone_size: .; j_call: TRBJ2-3
cdr3_nt: TGTGCCAGCAGCTGGGCCACTAGCGGGGGGGAATACAATGAGCAGTTCTTC; cdr3_aa: CASSWATSGGEYNEQFF; v_call: TRBV5-4; d_call: TRBD2; clone_size: few; j_call: TRBJ2-1
cdr3_nt: TGTGCCAGTAGTAACAGGCTCACTGAAGCTTTCTTT; cdr3_aa: CASSNRLTEAFF; v_call: TRBV19; d_call: .; clone_size: .; j_call: TRBJ1-1
cdr3_nt: TGTGCCAGCAGCCCCTCAGGGCCGGTGGACTACGAGCAGTACTTC; cdr3_aa: CASSPSGPVDYEQYF; v_call: TRBV3-1/TRBV3-2; d_call: .; clone_size: .; j_call: TRBJ2-7
cdr3_nt: TGTGCCAGCAGTCCCGGACAGGGTGTATATTCCGGGGAGCTGTTTTTT; cdr3_aa: CASSPGQGVYSGELFF; v_call: TRBV3-1/TRBV3-2; d_call: TRBD1; clone_size: .; j_call: TRBJ2-2
cdr3_nt: TGTGCCAGCAGCTTAGGCCGGGGGGGGTCCTACGAGCAGTACTTC; cdr3_aa: CASSLGRGGSYEQYF; v_call: TRBV13; d_call: TRBD2; clone_size: .; j_call: TRBJ2-7
cdr3_nt: TGTGCCATCAGTGAAGCCACCATTCAGCCCCAGCATTTT; cdr3_aa: CAISEATIQPQHF; v_call: TRBV10-3; d_call: .; clone_size: .; j_call: TRBJ1-5
cdr3_nt: TGCGCCAGCAGCTTGGGTGGGAGCGAGCAGTACTTC; cdr3_aa: CASSLGGSEQYF; v_call: TRBV5-1; d_call: .; clone_size: .; j_call: TRBJ2-7
cdr3_nt: TGTGCCAGCAGTGAAGCCAGGGGCTTCGACCAGCCCCAGCATTTT; cdr3_aa: CASSEARGFDQPQHF; v_call: TRBV6-1; d_call: .; clone_size: .; j_call: TRBJ1-5
cdr3_nt: TGTGCCAGCGGGGGACAGGGGGCAAGTGGCTACACCTTC; cdr3_aa: CASGGQGASGYTF; v_call: TRBV7-9; d_call: TRBD1; clone_size: .; j_call: TRBJ1-2
cdr3_nt: TGTGCCAGCAGCCTGACGCTCCAAAACCAGGGGGCCAATGGCTACACCTTC; cdr3_aa: CASSLTLQNQGANGYTF; v_call: TRBV9; d_call: TRBD1; clone_size: .; j_call: TRBJ1-2
cdr3_nt: TGTGCCTGGAGCCAATCATTCGGGACGGGACAGAACACTGAAGCTTTCTTT; cdr3_aa: CAWSQSFGTGQNTEAFF; v_call: TRBV30; d_call: .; clone_size: .; j_call: TRBJ1-1
cdr3_nt: TGCGCCAGCAGCCCGGACAGACCTAACTATGGCTACACCTTC; cdr3_aa: CASSPDRPNYGYTF; v_call: TRBV5-1; d_call: .; clone_size: once; j_call: TRBJ1-2
cdr3_nt: TGTGCCAGCTCCCGTGAACTAGCGGGATCCTCCTACGAGCAGTACTTC; cdr3_aa: CASSRELAGSSYEQYF; v_call: TRBV18; d_call: TRBD2; clone_size: .; j_call: TRBJ2-7